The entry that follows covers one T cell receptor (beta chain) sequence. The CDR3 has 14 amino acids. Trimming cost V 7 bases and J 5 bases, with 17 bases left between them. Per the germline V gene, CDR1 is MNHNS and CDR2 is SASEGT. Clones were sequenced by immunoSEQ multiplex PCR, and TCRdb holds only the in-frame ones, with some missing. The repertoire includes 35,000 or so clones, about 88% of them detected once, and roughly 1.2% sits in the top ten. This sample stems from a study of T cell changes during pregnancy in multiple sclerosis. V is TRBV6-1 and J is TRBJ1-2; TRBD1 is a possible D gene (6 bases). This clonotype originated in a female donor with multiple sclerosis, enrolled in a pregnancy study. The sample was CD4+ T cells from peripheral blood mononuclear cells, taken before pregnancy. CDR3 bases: TGTGCCAGCACACAGGGAAGCGGAAGATATGGCTACACCTTC. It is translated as CASTQGSGRYGYTF.